These T cell receptor beta chains were read from a single sample in a study of blood T cell repertoires in COVID-19. Clones were sequenced by immunoSEQ multiplex PCR, and TCRdb holds only the in-frame ones, with some missing. Among under 200,000 clones listed, approximately 90% were seen once. The specimen sequenced was peripheral blood. Every receptor here comes from a man between 18 and 35 years old with active or convalescent COVID-19. The CDR3 runs from the conserved cysteine through the conserved F or W. D genes are given only for firm matches. A row's size may be missing; if present it is once, few, many or a size class.

d_call j_call clone_size v_call cdr3_nt cdr3_aa
NA TRBJ1-1 NA TRBV4-2 TGTGCCAGCAGCCAAGATCGCCCAGCTGAAGCTTTCTTT CASSQDRPAEAFF
NA TRBJ2-5 NA TRBV6-5 TGTGCCAGCAGCCGGCGGGTACAAGAGACCCAGTACTTC CASSRRVQETQYF
TRBD1 TRBJ2-7 NA TRBV2 TGTGCCAGCAGACCGCGGACAGGGAGTCCCTACGAGCAGTACTTC CASRPRTGSPYEQYF
TRBD1 TRBJ2-7 NA TRBV7-8 TGTGCCAGCAGCCTGGGACAGGGACCTCAGGGTAGGACCTACGAGCAGTACTTC CASSLGQGPQGRTYEQYF
TRBD2 TRBJ2-3 NA TRBV7-9 TGTGCCAGTAGCCCCGGATGGAGCGGGAGGGCGGCAGATACGCAGTATTTT CASSPGWSGRAADTQYF
NA TRBJ2-7 NA TRBV6-5 TGTGCCAGCAGCCCGGGGTTTGGCCAACACTACGAGCAGTACTTC CASSPGFGQHYEQYF
NA TRBJ2-2 NA TRBV10-3 TGTGCCACCGGGGTCCCAGGAGCCGGGGAGCTGTTTTTT CATGVPGAGELFF
NA TRBJ1-5 few TRBV6-1 TGTGCCAGCAGTGAGGGGGAGGAGGGCAATCAGCCCCAGCATTTT CASSEGEEGNQPQHF
NA TRBJ2-7 once TRBV18 TGTGCCAGCTCATCCGGGACATTAGCCTACGAGCAGTACTTC CASSSGTLAYEQYF
NA TRBJ2-1 NA TRBV6-4 TGTGCCAGCAGTGAGTTGAGTTCCTACAATGAGCAGTTCTTC CASSELSSYNEQFF
NA TRBJ2-5 NA TRBV5-1 TGCGCCAGCAGCTTACAGATTAGACAACTCCAAGAGACCCAGTACTTC CASSLQIRQLQETQYF
NA TRBJ1-5 NA TRBV7-2 TGTGCCAGCAGCCGGGACAAGGATCAGCCCCAGCATTTT CASSRDKDQPQHF
NA TRBJ2-7 NA TRBV7-2 TGTGCCAGCAGCTTAGTAGCTTACGAGCAGTACTTC CASSLVAYEQYF
NA TRBJ2-1 NA TRBV10-2 TGCGCCAGCAGTGAATACGGTGAGCAGTTCTTC CASSEYGEQFF
NA TRBJ1-1 NA TRBV10-3 TGTGCCATCAGTGAGTCGCAGACAATGAACACTGAAGCTTTCTTT CAISESQTMNTEAFF
TRBD1 TRBJ1-1 NA TRBV11-2 TGTGCCAGCAGCTTTTCGAATGCCGGGACAGCTGAAGCTTTCTTT CASSFSNAGTAEAFF
TRBD1 TRBJ1-5 NA TRBV5-4 TGTGCCAGCAGCTTGTTCGACAGGGATGGGCCCCAGCATTTT CASSLFDRDGPQHF
NA TRBJ2-7 NA TRBV11-1 TGTGCCAGCAGCAAAATCCACACGGGGTTTTACGAGCAGTACTTC CASSKIHTGFYEQYF
NA TRBJ2-1 NA TRBV7-8 TGTGCCAGCAGCTTGACCGGGGATTACGAGCAGTTCTTC CASSLTGDYEQFF
TRBD1 TRBJ1-2 NA TRBV6-1 TGTGCCAGCAGTGAAGCGGGGCAGGGGGATTTATATGGCTACACCTTC CASSEAGQGDLYGYTF
NA TRBJ1-5 NA TRBV5-8 TGTGCCAGCAGCGCACGGGCGGGGATTGATCAGCCCCAGCATTTT CASSARAGIDQPQHF
NA TRBJ1-1 NA TRBV5-4 TGTGCCAGCAGCTTGGTGAGGGAGAACACTGAAGCTTTCTTT CASSLVRENTEAFF
NA TRBJ2-3 NA TRBV5-6 TGTGCCAGCATCTCGACAGGACCTCGCACAGATACGCAGTATTTT CASISTGPRTDTQYF
TRBD2 TRBJ2-1 NA TRBV19 TGTGCCAGTAGTATCCCCGGGACTAGCGCTAATGAGCAGTTCTTC CASSIPGTSANEQFF
TRBD2 TRBJ2-5 NA TRBV27 TGTGCCAGCAGGCCGGGACTAGCGGCGCAAGAGACCCAGTACTTC CASRPGLAAQETQYF